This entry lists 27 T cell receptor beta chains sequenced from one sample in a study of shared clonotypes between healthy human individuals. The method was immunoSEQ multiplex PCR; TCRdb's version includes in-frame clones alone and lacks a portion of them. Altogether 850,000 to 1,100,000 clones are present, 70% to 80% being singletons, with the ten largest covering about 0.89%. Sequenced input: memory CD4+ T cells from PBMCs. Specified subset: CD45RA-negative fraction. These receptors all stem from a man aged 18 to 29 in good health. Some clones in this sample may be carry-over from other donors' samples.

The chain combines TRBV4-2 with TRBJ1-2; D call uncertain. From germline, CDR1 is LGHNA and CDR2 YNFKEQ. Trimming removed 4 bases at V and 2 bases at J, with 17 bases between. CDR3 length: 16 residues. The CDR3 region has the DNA TGTGCCAGCAGCCTCTCGTCCGGACGGGAAAACTATGGCTACACCTTC. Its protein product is CASSLSSGRENYGYTF.

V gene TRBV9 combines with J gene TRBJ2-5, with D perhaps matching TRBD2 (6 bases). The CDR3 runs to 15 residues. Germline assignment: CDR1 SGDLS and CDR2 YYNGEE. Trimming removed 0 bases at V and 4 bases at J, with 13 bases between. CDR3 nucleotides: TGTGCCAGCAGCGTAGGAGACCCCGGGGGAGAGACCCAGTACTTC. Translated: CASSVGDPGGETQYF.

The CDR3 DNA follows: TGTGCCTGGAGTCCGGACAGGGGGCCGGGTGAAGCTTTCTTT. This encodes CAWSPDRGPGEAFF. The rearrangement joins TRBV30 to TRBJ1-1; 11 nucleotides match TRBD1. The CDR3 sequence is 14 residues long. The V and J ends lost 2 bases and 7 bases, in that order; junction bases with no gene match: 6. Per the germline V gene, CDR1 is GTSNPN and CDR2 is SVGIG (reference sequence).

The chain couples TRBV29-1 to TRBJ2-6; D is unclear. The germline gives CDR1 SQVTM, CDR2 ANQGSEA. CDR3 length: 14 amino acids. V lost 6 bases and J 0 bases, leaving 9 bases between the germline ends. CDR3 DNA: TGCAGCGTAGACAAAAGCTCTGGGGCCAACGTCCTGACTTTC. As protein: CSVDKSSGANVLTF.

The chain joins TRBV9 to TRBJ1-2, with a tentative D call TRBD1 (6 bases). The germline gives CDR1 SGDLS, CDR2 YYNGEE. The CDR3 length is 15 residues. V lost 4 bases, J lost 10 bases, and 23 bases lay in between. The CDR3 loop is CASSPQGHPISNYTF. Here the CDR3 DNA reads TGTGCCAGCAGCCCCCAGGGACACCCGATCAGTAACTACACCTTC.

The CDR3 loop reads CASSLELGRQYF. In nucleotides, the CDR3 is TGTGCCAGCAGCCTAGAACTAGGAAGGCAGTACTTC. This chain uses TRBV7-9 with TRBJ2-7; D may be TRBD2 (5 bases). Germline CDR1 is SEHNR and CDR2 is FQNEAQ (reference sequence). Trimming removed 5 bases at V and 9 bases at J, with 14 bases between. The CDR3 consists of 12 residues.

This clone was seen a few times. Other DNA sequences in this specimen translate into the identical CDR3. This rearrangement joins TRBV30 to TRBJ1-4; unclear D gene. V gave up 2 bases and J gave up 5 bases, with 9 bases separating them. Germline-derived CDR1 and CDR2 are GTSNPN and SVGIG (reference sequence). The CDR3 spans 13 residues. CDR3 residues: CAWSPNGNEKLFF. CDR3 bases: TGTGCCTGGAGTCCCAACGGGAATGAAAAACTGTTTTTT. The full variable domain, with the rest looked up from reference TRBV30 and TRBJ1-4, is SQTIHQWPATLVQPVGSPLSLECTVEGTSNPNLYWYRQAAGRGLQLLFYSVGIGQISSEVPQNLSASRPQDRQFILSSKKLLLSDSGFYLCAWSPNGNEKLFFGSGTQLSVL.

The CDR3 here is CASSPAFDGTPVSYEQYF. Written as DNA, the CDR3 is TGTGCCAGCTCACCAGCCTTCGACGGGACACCCGTATCCTACGAGCAGTACTTC. This rearrangement joins TRBV18 to TRBJ2-7; D may be TRBD1 (6 bases). V was clipped by 2 bases and J by 1 base, with 21 bases between them. The germline V gene encodes CDR1 KGHSH and CDR2 LQKENI. The CDR3 extends over 18 amino acids.

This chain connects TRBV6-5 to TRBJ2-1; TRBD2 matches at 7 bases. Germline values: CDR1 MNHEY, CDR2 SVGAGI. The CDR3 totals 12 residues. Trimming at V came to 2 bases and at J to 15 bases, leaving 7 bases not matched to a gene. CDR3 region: CASSYKAGALFF. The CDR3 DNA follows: TGTGCCAGCAGTTACAAGGCGGGAGCCTTGTTCTTC.

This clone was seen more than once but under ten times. The CDR3: CASSRHGTEAFF. For the CDR3, the DNA is TGTGCCAGCAGTAGGCATGGTACTGAAGCTTTCTTT. This chain uses TRBV6-1 with TRBJ1-1; D ambiguous. Trimming removed 5 bases at V and 5 bases at J, with 9 bases between. Germline V gene lookup returns CDR1 MNHNS and CDR2 SASEGT. CDR3 length: 12 residues.

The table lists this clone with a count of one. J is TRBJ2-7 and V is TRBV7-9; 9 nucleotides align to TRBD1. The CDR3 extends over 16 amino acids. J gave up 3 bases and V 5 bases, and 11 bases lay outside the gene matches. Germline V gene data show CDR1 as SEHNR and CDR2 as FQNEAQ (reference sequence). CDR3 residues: CASSRDPGQGIYEQYF. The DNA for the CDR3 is TGTGCCAGCAGCCGAGATCCGGGACAGGGAATCTACGAGCAGTACTTC.

As DNA, the CDR3 is TGCGCCAGCAGCTTTAATCAACGCGGAAGGAGCACAGATACGCAGTATTTT. Translating it yields CASSFNQRGRSTDTQYF. The chain carries TRBV5-1 and TRBJ2-3; no clear D gene. CDR3 size: 17 residues. The germline gives CDR1 SGHRS, CDR2 YFSETQ. V lost 2 bases, J lost 0 bases, and 16 bases lay in between.

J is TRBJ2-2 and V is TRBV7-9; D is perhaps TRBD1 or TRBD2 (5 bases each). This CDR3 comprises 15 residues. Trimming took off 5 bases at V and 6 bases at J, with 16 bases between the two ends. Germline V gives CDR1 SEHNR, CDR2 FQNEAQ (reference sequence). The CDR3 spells CASSQQVERAGELFF. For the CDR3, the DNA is TGTGCCAGCAGCCAACAGGTGGAGAGGGCCGGGGAGCTGTTTTTT.

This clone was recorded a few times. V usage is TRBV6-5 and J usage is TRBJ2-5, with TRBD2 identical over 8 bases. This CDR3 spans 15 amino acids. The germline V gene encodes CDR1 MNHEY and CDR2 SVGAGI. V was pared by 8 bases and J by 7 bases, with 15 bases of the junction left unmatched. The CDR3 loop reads CASREGVQRVGTQYF. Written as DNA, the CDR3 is TGTGCCAGCCGGGAGGGCGTGCAGCGGGTCGGGACCCAGTACTTC.

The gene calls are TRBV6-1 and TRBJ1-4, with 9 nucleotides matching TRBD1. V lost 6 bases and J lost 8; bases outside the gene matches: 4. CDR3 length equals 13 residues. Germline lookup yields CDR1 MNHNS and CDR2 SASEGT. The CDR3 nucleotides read TGTGCCAGCAGCTGGGACAGGGACGAAAAACTGTTTTTT. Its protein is CASSWDRDEKLFF.

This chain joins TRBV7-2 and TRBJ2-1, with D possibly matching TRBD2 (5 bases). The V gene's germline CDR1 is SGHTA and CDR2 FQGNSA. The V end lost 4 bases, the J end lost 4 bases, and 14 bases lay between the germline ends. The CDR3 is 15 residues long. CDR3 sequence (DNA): TGTGCCAGCAGCTCCAGTTCGGGAAGATACAATGAGCAGTTCTTC. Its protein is CASSSSSGRYNEQFF.

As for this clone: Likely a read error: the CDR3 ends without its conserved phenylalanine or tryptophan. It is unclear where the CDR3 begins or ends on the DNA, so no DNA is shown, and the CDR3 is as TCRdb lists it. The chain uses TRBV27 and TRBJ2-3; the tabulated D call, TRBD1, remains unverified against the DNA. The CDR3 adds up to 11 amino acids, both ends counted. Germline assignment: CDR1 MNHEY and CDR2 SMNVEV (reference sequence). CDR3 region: CASSTGTGVFV.

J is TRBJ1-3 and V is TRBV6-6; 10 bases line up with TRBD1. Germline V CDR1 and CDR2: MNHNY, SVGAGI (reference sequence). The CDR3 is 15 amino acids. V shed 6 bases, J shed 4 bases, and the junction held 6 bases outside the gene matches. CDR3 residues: CASSLTGGKGNTIYF. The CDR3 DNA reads TGTGCCAGCAGCTTGACAGGGGGCAAAGGAAACACCATATATTTT.

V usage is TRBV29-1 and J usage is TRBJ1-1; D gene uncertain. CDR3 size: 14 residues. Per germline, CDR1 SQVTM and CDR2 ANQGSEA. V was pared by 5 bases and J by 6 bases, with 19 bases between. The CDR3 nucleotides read TGCAGCGTTCAAATGGATCAAGGGCGACCTGAAGCTTTCTTT. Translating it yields CSVQMDQGRPEAFF.

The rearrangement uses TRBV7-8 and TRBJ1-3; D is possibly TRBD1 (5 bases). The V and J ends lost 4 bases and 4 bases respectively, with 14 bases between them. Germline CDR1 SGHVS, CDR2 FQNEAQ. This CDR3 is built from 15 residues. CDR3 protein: CASSWSGVGGNTIYF. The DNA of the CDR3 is TGTGCCAGCAGCTGGTCGGGGGTCGGAGGAAACACCATATATTTT.

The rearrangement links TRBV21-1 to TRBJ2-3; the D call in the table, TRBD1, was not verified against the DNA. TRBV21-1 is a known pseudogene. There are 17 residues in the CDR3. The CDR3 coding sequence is TGTGCCAGCAGCAACGACGTAGGACAGAGGGGCACAGATACGCAGTATTTT. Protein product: CASSNDVGQRGTDTQYF.

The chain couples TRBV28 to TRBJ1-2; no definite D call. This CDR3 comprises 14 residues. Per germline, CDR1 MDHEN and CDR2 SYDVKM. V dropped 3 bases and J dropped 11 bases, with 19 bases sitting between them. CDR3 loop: CASSLFGRPPGYTF. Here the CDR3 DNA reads TGTGCCAGCAGTTTGTTTGGACGGCCCCCCGGGTACACCTTC.

CDR3 coding DNA: TGCGCCAGCAGCTCCGCCACGGGGACTAGCCGCCACGAGCAGTACTTC. Translated, it gives CASSSATGTSRHEQYF. The chain joins TRBV5-1 to TRBJ2-7, with 9 bases identical to TRBD2. Looked up from germline, CDR1 is SGHRS and CDR2 is YFSETQ. This CDR3 is built from 16 residues. Trimming took 3 bases from V and 5 from J; bases not matched to a gene: 12.

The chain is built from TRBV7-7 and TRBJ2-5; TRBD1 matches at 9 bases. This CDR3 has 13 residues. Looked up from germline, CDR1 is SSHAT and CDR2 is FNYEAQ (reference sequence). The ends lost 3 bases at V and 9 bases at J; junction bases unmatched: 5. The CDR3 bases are TGTGCCAGCAGCTTGGGACAGGGAAGGTCCCAGTACTTC. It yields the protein CASSLGQGRSQYF.

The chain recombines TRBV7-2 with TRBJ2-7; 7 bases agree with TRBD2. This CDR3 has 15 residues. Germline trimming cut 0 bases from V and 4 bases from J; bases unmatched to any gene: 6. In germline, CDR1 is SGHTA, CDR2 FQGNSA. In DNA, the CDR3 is TGTGCCAGCAGCTTAGCGGGAGGGCCGGGATACGAGCAGTACTTC. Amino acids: CASSLAGGPGYEQYF.

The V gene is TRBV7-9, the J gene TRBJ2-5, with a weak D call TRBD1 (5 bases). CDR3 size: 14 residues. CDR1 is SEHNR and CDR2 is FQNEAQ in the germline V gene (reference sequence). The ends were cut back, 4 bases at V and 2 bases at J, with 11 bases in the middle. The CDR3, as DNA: TGTGCCAGCAGCTCTCAGGGTCGTCAAGAGACCCAGTACTTC. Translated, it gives CASSSQGRQETQYF.

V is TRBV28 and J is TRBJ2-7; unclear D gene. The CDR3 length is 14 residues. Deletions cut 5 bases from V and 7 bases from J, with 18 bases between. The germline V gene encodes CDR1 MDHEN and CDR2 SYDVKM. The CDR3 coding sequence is TGTGCCAGCAGTACGCCCAGCACAGCATTGGAGCAGTACTTC. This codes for CASSTPSTALEQYF.